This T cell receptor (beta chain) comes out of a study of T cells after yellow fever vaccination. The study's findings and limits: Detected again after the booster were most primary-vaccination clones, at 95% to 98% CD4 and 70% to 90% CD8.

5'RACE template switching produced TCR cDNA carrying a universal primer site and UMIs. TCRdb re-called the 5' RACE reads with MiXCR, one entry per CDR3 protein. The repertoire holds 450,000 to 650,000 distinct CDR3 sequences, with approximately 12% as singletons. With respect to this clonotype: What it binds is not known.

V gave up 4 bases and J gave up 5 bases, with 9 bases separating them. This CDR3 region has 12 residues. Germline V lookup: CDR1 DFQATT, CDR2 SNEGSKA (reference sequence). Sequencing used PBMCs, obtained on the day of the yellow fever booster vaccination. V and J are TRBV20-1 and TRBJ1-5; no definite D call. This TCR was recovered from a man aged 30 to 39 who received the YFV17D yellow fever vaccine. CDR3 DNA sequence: TGCAGTGCTACGGTTATAGATCAGCCCCAGCATTTT. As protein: CSATVIDQPQHF.